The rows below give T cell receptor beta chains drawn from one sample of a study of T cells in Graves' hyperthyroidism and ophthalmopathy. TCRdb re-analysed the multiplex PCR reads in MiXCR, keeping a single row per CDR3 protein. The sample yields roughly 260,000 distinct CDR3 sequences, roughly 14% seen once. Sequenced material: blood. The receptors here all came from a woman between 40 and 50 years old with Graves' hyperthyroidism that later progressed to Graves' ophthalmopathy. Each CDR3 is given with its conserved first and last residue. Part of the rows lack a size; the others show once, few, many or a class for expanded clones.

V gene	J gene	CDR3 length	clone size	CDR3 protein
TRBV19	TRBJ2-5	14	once	CASSIVGGPETQYF
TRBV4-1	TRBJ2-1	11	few	CASSSFNEQFF
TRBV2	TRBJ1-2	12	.	CASRDTVAGYTF
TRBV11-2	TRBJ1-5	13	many	CASSLGPNQPQHF
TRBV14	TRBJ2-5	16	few	CASSQGRGGMEETQYF
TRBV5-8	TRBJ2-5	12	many	CASSLDTGTQYF
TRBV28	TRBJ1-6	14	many	CASSLEIRGFSLHF
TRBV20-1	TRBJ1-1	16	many	CSARDRNKTLNTEAFF
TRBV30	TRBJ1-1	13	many	CAWSHGGNTEAFF
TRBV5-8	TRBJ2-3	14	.	CASSFEQITDTQYF
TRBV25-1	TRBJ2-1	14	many	CASSPSGRRNEQFF
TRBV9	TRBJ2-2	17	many	CASSGPIAETNTGELFF
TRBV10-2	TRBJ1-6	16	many	CASGVTGASYNSPLHF
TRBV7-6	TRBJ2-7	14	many	CASSVLAASYEQYF
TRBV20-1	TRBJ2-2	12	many	CSASQDTGELFF
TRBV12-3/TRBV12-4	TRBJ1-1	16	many	CASSFPHRGANTEAFF
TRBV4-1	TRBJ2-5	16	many	CASSFSTGVVGETQYF
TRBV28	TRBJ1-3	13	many	CASTWGAGNTIYF
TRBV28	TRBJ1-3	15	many	CASSSRGFVGNTIYF
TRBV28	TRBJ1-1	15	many	CASSIPGLLNTEAFF
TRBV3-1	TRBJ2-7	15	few	CASSQDQGLFYEQYF
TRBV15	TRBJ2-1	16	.	CATSREGGSRGNEQFF
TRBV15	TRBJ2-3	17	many	CATSSYLDRVSTDTQYF
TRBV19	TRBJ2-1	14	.	CASSIGRPLNEQFF
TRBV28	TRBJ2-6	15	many	CASSLGGAGANVLTF
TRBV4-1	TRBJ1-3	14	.	CASSHPPSGNTIYF
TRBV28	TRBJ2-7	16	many	CASSPNTWGSSYEQYF
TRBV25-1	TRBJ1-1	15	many	CASSPRDTMNTEAFF
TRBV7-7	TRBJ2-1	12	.	CAPAGQTNEQFF
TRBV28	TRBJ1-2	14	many	CASSLLPGEDGYTF
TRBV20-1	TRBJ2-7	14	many	CSASFRGRTYEQYF
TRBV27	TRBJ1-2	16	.	CASSLSGRGRVYGYTF
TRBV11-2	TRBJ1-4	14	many	CASSTGTWSEKLFF
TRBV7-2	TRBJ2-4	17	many	CASSLSSNPSGKNIQYF
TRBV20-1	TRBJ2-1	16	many	CSAPAMDGSSYNEQFF
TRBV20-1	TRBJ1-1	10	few	CSATPRVAFF
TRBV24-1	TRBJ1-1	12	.	CATSGTYTEAFF
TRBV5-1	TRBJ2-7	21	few	CASSLGTGTILRWGYPYEQYF
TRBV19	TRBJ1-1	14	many	CASIEHRDRGEAFF
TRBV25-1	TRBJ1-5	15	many	CASSEQGASNQPQHF
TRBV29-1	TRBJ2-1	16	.	CSVGPLAGAPSNEQFF
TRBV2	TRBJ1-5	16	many	CASRPHRGDSNQPQHF
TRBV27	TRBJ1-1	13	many	CASSLFQNTEAFF
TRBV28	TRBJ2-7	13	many	CASGWDRVFEQYF
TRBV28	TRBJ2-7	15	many	CASMGAGGPFYEQYF
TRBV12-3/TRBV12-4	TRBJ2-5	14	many	CASGLAGGLETQYF
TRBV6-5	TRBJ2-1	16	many	CASSYQTPGPGVEQFF
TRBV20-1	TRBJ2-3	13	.	CSASATNTDTQYF
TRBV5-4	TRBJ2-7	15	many	CASSLYSQGALEQYF
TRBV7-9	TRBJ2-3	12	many	CASRGLETTQYF
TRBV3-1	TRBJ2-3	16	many	CASSQRLVRGTDTQYF